Each of the 8 T cell receptor beta chains below was sequenced from the same sample in a study of blood T cell repertoires in COVID-19 (dated by TCRdb to the early 2020s). The library was obtained by the immunoSEQ multiplex PCR assay. TCRdb retrieved this table from immuneACCESS and kept in-frame rearrangements only. Not all clones are present; in checked studies, unresolved V genes account for under half, and no reason is known for the remainder. The sample yields about 220,000 clones; about 86% were counted once. The top ten hold approximately 10% of the sample. The source material was peripheral blood. The origin of the receptors is a woman in her forties or fifties with COVID-19, enrolled during active disease.

V usage is TRBV30 and J usage is TRBJ2-2; 11 positions match TRBD2. The CDR3 covers 19 residues. Germline CDR1 GTSNPN, CDR2 SVGIG (reference sequence). Trimming cost V 5 bases and J 2 bases; bases outside gene matches: 16. The CDR3: CAWGGRNSGGARNTGELFF. Here the CDR3 DNA reads TGTGCCTGGGGAGGGAGAAATAGCGGGGGGGCAAGAAACACCGGGGAGCTGTTTTTT.

CDR3: CASSWTNQETQYF. The CDR3 DNA reads as TGTGCCAGCAGTTGGACAAACCAAGAGACCCAGTACTTC. The chain joins TRBV28 to TRBJ2-5; a weak D match, TRBD1 (5 bases). This CDR3 comprises 13 residues. Germline-derived CDR1 and CDR2 are MDHEN and SYDVKM. The germline V and J ends were trimmed by 4 bases and 0 bases, with 6 bases remaining between them.

The J gene is TRBJ2-5, the V gene TRBV11-2; 7 positions agree with TRBD2. The V gene end was trimmed by 8 bases and the J gene end by 4 bases; junction bases not matched to a gene: 13. The CDR3 has 15 residues. Germline CDR1 reads SGHAT; CDR2 reads FQNNGV. CDR3 residues: CASRWSRGDGETQYF. The DNA for the CDR3 is TGTGCCAGCCGTTGGAGTCGGGGGGATGGAGAGACCCAGTACTTC.

This chain connects TRBV11-3 to TRBJ2-1, with a possible D match to TRBD1 (6 bases). The CDR3 runs to 17 residues. V was clipped by 0 bases and J by 7 bases, with 19 bases between them. CDR1 SGHNT and CDR2 YENEEA come from the germline V gene. CDR3 region: CASSLDRGIRSGNEQFF. DNA for the CDR3: TGTGCCAGCAGCTTAGATAGGGGGATAAGATCAGGGAATGAGCAGTTCTTC. Full variable domain (rest looked up from reference TRBV11-3 and TRBJ2-1): EAGVVQSPRYKIIEKKQPVAFWCNPISGHNTLYWYLQNLGQGPELLIRYENEEAVDDSQLPKDRFSAERLKGVDSTLKIQPAELGDSAVYLCASSLDRGIRSGNEQFFGPGTRLTVL.

This clone has just one count. The rearrangement joins TRBV9 to TRBJ1-2; the D gene is possibly TRBD1 (5 bases). Germline V gene lookup returns CDR1 SGDLS and CDR2 YYNGEE. Trimming pared 6 bases from V and 3 bases from J, leaving 6 bases between. The CDR3 is made up of 11 amino acids. The CDR3 bases are TGTGCCAGCAAGGGGCACTATGGCTACACCTTC. Its protein product is CASKGHYGYTF.

The J gene is TRBJ1-1, the V gene TRBV11-3; TRBD1 is a possible D gene (5 bases). The CDR3 covers 15 residues. CDR1 is SGHNT, CDR2 YENEEA, per germline. V dropped 5 bases and J dropped 5 bases, with 18 bases sitting between them. This CDR3 is CASSPGRGLGTEAFF. CDR3 DNA: TGTGCCAGCAGCCCCGGAAGGGGTCTAGGAACTGAAGCTTTCTTT.

The CDR3 sequence is CAITGRPSYEQYF. The CDR3, as DNA: TGTGCCATTACCGGCAGGCCGTCCTACGAGCAGTACTTC. The chain carries TRBV28 and TRBJ2-7; D uncertain. The CDR3 covers 13 residues. V shed 10 bases and J shed 1 base, with 14 bases lying between them. The V gene's germline CDR1 is MDHEN and CDR2 SYDVKM.

The chain is built from TRBV13 and TRBJ2-4, with D possibly being TRBD2 (7 bases). Trimming pared 2 bases from V and 3 bases from J, leaving 11 bases between. In germline, CDR1 is PRHDT, CDR2 FYEKMQ (reference sequence). The CDR3 is made up of 15 amino acids. The CDR3 loop is CASSLKGGFKNIQYF. Written as DNA, the CDR3 is TGTGCCAGCAGCTTAAAGGGGGGGTTCAAAAACATTCAGTACTTC.